Following are 11 T cell receptor beta chains from one sample sequenced in a study of OX40 agonist ivuxolimab in advanced cancers. Data came from immunoSEQ multiplex PCR; TCRdb stores just in-frame clones and leaves some out. The data hold about 73,000 clones, with 86% observed a single time. Sequenced material: CD4+ or CD8+ T cells sorted from blood, taken in a trial of the OX40 agonist ivuxolimab. These receptors originate from an adult with an advanced solid tumor such as melanoma, head and neck, liver or kidney cancer.

This clone is medium-sized by share. V is TRBV6-5 and J is TRBJ1-1, with D unclear. There are 15 residues in the CDR3. Per germline, CDR1 MNHEY and CDR2 SVGAGI. The ends were cut back, 0 bases at V and 0 bases at J, with 8 bases in the middle. DNA for the CDR3: TGTGCCAGCAGTTACTCCCGCCAGATGAACACTGAAGCTTTCTTT. It specifies CASSYSRQMNTEAFF.

CDR3 sequence reads: CASNPGGSGNTIYF. DNA of the CDR3: TGTGCCAGCAACCCAGGGGGCTCTGGAAACACCATATATTTT. J is TRBJ1-3 and V is TRBV6-5; 7 nucleotides line up with TRBD1. The CDR3 length is 14 residues. CDR1 MNHEY and CDR2 SVGAGI come from the germline V gene. V was clipped by 7 bases and J by 0 bases; unmatched bases: 3.

V usage is TRBV7-9 and J usage is TRBJ1-4; 8 bases fit TRBD1. The CDR3 loop spans 16 amino acids. After removal of 4 bases from V and 2 bases from J, the junction contained 6 bases not matched to a gene. Germline CDR1 reads SEHNR; CDR2 reads FQNEAQ (reference sequence). CDR3 residues: CASSSPTGVTNEKLFF. As DNA, the CDR3 is TGTGCCAGCAGCTCTCCGACAGGGGTTACTAATGAAAAACTGTTTTTT.

The chain is built from TRBV5-8 and TRBJ2-2; tentatively, D is TRBD1 (6 bases). Germline CDR1 and CDR2: SGHTS and YDEGEE. The CDR3 consists of 15 residues. Trimming pared 1 base from V and 3 bases from J, leaving 10 bases between. CDR3 coding DNA: TGTGCCAGCAGCTTGAGCCAGGGGTACACCGGGGAGCTGTTTTTT. It yields the protein CASSLSQGYTGELFF.

The rearrangement uses TRBV11-2 and TRBJ1-1, with D perhaps TRBD1 (5 bases). Germline CDR1 SGHAT, CDR2 FQNNGV. The CDR3 extends over 13 amino acids. Trimming stripped 0 bases from V and 6 bases from J, with 8 bases between. CDR3 DNA: TGTGCCAGCAGCTTAGATCGCAGGGCTGAAGCTTTCTTT. It specifies CASSLDRRAEAFF.

The gene calls are TRBV7-8 and TRBJ2-3; D gene ambiguous. This CDR3 is built from 14 residues. Germline V CDR1 and CDR2: SGHVS, FQNEAQ. V lost 7 bases to trimming and J lost 0 bases, with 11 bases between them. The CDR3 coding sequence is TGTGCCAGCAAGGAGCTGGGTAGCACAGATACGCAGTATTTT. As protein: CASKELGSTDTQYF.

This clone was detected only a few times. The chain combines TRBV5-1 with TRBJ1-4; D uncertain. This CDR3 has 15 residues. Trimming left V 4 bases short and J 8 bases short, with 18 bases between. Germline CDR1 SGHRS, CDR2 YFSETQ. Here the CDR3 reads CASSPRTGREEKLFF. CDR3 nucleotide sequence: TGCGCCAGCAGCCCGAGGACTGGTCGGGAAGAAAAACTGTTTTTT.

The chain has TRBV6-1 and TRBJ2-2, with 7 bases that match TRBD1. Germline-derived CDR1 and CDR2 are MNHNS and SASEGT. V dropped 4 bases and J dropped 8; count of bases not matched to a gene: 16. This CDR3 has 17 residues. CDR3 region: CASSALGLTGAQGELFF. In DNA form, the CDR3 reads TGTGCCAGCAGTGCGTTAGGCTTAACAGGGGCCCAGGGGGAGCTGTTTTTT.

V gene TRBV5-1 combines with J gene TRBJ2-2; no clear D. V lost 5 bases and J 1 base, leaving 9 bases between the germline ends. CDR3 length: 14 amino acids. CDR1 is SGHRS and CDR2 is YFSETQ in the germline V gene. The DNA for the CDR3 is TGCGCCAGCAGTGTCGAACGGAACACCGGGGAGCTGTTTTTT. This encodes CASSVERNTGELFF. Full variable domain (rest looked up from reference TRBV5-1 and TRBJ2-2): KAGVTQTPRYLIKTRGQQVTLSCSPISGHRSVSWYQQTPGQGLQFLFEYFSETQRNKGNFPGRFSGRQFSNSRSEMNVSTLELGDSALYLCASSVERNTGELFFGEGSRLTVL.

The V call is TRBV9, the J call TRBJ2-2, with TRBD1 identical over 7 bases. Germline V gives CDR1 SGDLS, CDR2 YYNGEE. This CDR3 has 14 residues. J lost 3 bases, V lost 3 bases, and 2 bases had no gene match. CDR3 DNA sequence: TGTGCCAGCAGCGAGGGACAGCACACCGGGGAGCTGTTTTTT. The encoded protein is CASSEGQHTGELFF.

The V call is TRBV5-1, the J call TRBJ2-7, with 8 bases fitting TRBD1. The CDR3 is 14 amino acids. V gave up 5 bases and J gave up 5 bases; unmatched junction bases: 9. The germline V gene has CDR1 SGHRS and CDR2 YFSETQ. Here the CDR3 DNA reads TGCGCCAGCAGTCGGACAGGGCCCAGCGACGAGCAGTACTTC. This codes for CASSRTGPSDEQYF.